This T cell receptor (beta chain) stems from a study of neurological immune-mediated disorders. Study outcomes and limitations: The expanded clones of different subjects shared no CDR3 amino acid sequences (suggesting private repertoires in all groups).

Concerning this clonotype itself: What it binds is not known.

The making of cDNA relied on 5'RACE with 10-nucleotide random UMIs. Over 170 million TCR-beta sequences, together covering 15-18 subjects, were produced by every individual sequencing run that was carried out. Each CDR3 protein is one row after TCRdb ran MiXCR on the 5' RACE reads. There are under 85,000 distinct CDR3 sequences in the sample; about 9.4% occur only once, and about 1.7% lies in the top ten. The source is a middle-aged man in good health. Material for sequencing was PBMCs.

CDR3 nucleotides: TGTGCCAGCAGCCTGACTAGCGGGGGGGTAATCTACAATGAGCAGTTCTTC. This sequence encodes CASSLTSGGVIYNEQFF. This rearrangement joins TRBV27 to TRBJ2-1; 14 bases fit TRBD2. Unmatched junction bases numbered 7, after V lost 6 bases and J lost 3 bases. CDR3 length equals 17 residues. Germline-derived CDR1 and CDR2 are MNHEY and SMNVEV (reference sequence).